This passage covers 26 T cell receptor beta chains from one sample sequenced in a study of immune heterogeneity within non-small cell lung tumors. TCR beta CDR3 was amplified by multiplex PCR using 32 V and 13 J primers. Each CDR3 protein gets one entry after TCRdb re-called the multiplex PCR reads with MiXCR. The table shows about 22,000 distinct CDR3 sequences, with about 25% occurring only once. Template material for each sample was about 0.55 ug of bulk tumor genomic DNA. Every primary tumor yielded several biopsies, spaced far apart, that were taken during surgery. These patients got curative surgery after being newly diagnosed with untreated non-small cell lung cancer. Sequences were obtained from lung tumor tissue. Every receptor here comes from a man aged 35-49 years with non-small cell lung cancer.

This clonotype showed up just a few times. This chain uses TRBV20-1 with TRBJ1-2; 7 bases line up with TRBD1. The trim removed 1 base at V and 1 base at J, leaving 12 bases unmatched. The CDR3 has 17 amino acids. Germline V CDR1 and CDR2: DFQATT, SNEGSKA (reference sequence). The CDR3 spells CSARVSTGTAFNYGYTF. The CDR3 nucleotides are TGCAGTGCTAGAGTTTCCACCGGGACAGCATTTAACTATGGCTACACCTTC.

This clonotype showed up just once. The chain recombines TRBV29-1 with TRBJ1-3; D not certain. CDR3 length: 12 amino acids. V was cut by 3 bases and J by 3 bases, with 6 bases left in between. Germline values: CDR1 SQVTM, CDR2 ANQGSEA. CDR3 bases: TGCAGCGTTGAGAGCTTTGGAAACACCATATATTTT. It translates to CSVESFGNTIYF.

The table lists this clonotype with many counts. The chain couples TRBV18 to TRBJ2-7, with TRBD1 matching over 10 bases. Germline V gives CDR1 KGHSH, CDR2 LQKENI. Trimming removed 4 bases from V and 4 bases from J; junction bases left unmatched: 7. CDR3 length: 15 amino acids. CDR3 sequence (DNA): TGTGCCAGCTCACAGGGGACAGGGGATACATACGAGCAGTACTTC. It is translated as CASSQGTGDTYEQYF.

This clonotype was observed many times. The chain joins TRBV6-5 to TRBJ1-5; D is unclear. Germline CDR1 and CDR2: MNHEY and SVGAGI. V was cut by 0 bases and J by 4 bases, with 4 bases left in between. CDR3 length: 13 amino acids. The CDR3 region has the DNA TGTGCCAGCAGTTACTCCCCTAATCAGCCCCAGCATTTT. As protein: CASSYSPNQPQHF.

In its sample, this clonotype was seen many times. This sequence joins TRBV20-1 and TRBJ2-7; possibly TRBD1 for D (6 bases). Germline lookup yields CDR1 DFQATT and CDR2 SNEGSKA (reference sequence). The CDR3 is 13 amino acids. The germline V and J ends were trimmed by 6 bases and 7 bases, with 19 bases remaining between them. For the CDR3, the DNA is TGCAGTGCGTTAGGGGGAAGGGAACTGGAGCAGTACTTC. Residues: CSALGGRELEQYF.

At least ten counts were recorded for this clonotype. The chain links TRBV12-5 to TRBJ1-2; D is perhaps TRBD1 (5 bases). The V end was cut by 6 bases, the J end by 1 base, with 12 bases between. This CDR3 is 14 amino acids long. Germline loops: CDR1 LGHNT, CDR2 FRNRAP. CDR3 protein: CASGPSGRNYGYTF. In DNA form, the CDR3 reads TGTGCTAGTGGCCCCTCGGGACGTAACTATGGCTACACCTTC.

V and J are TRBV18 and TRBJ2-1; 8 nucleotides agree with TRBD2. The germline gives CDR1 KGHSH, CDR2 LQKENI. This CDR3 is built from 15 residues. V trimming: 3 bases; J trimming: 9 bases; junction bases outside the gene matches: 10. CDR3 sequence reads: CASSPTSDLTGEQFF. CDR3 nucleotides: TGTGCCAGCTCACCGACTAGCGACTTGACGGGTGAGCAGTTCTTC.

Worth noting for this clonotype: Just one base apart from a much larger clone, this may be a read error. The chain couples TRBV12-3 or TRBV12-4 to TRBJ2-3; tentatively, D is TRBD1 or TRBD2 (5 bases each). The CDR3 spans 13 residues. V lost 10 bases and J 6 bases, leaving 17 bases between the germline ends. The CDR3 coding sequence is TGTGCCAACAGCGGCCCCGAGGGGGATACGCAGTATTTT. Its protein product is CANSGPEGDTQYF.

This clonotype was seen repeatedly, ten times or more. J is TRBJ2-1 and V is TRBV30; no firm D call. The V gene lost 3 bases and the J gene lost 10 bases, with 16 bases spanning the gap. This CDR3 is 13 amino acids long. The germline gives CDR1 GTSNPN, CDR2 SVGIG (reference sequence). The CDR3 spells CAWSQPTYREQFF. CDR3 DNA sequence: TGTGCCTGGAGCCAACCGACTTACCGGGAGCAGTTCTTC.

This clonotype was found many times. The genes are TRBV7-9 and TRBJ2-7; 10 bases are shared with TRBD1. The ends lost 2 bases at V and 11 bases at J; junction bases unmatched: 12. Germline values: CDR1 SEHNR, CDR2 FQNEAQ (reference sequence). The CDR3 sequence is 15 residues long. The CDR3 coding sequence is TGTGCCAGCAGCTTAACCGCGGGACAGGGGTTAGTTAAGTACTTC. It encodes CASSLTAGQGLVKYF.

Concerning this clonotype: This may be a read error, as it is one base from a much larger clone. The chain uses TRBV25-1 and TRBJ1-2, with 7 positions matching TRBD1. The CDR3 is 15 residues long. The germline V gene encodes CDR1 MGHDK and CDR2 SYGVNS. V was pared by 6 bases and J by 2 bases, with 9 bases of the junction left unmatched. The CDR3 sequence is CASSPTMTGNYGYTF. DNA for the CDR3: TGTGCCAGCAGCCCTACCATGACAGGGAACTATGGCTACACCTTC.

This clonotype was counted a few times. The chain uses TRBV10-3 and TRBJ2-1; no clear D. Trimming left V 4 bases short and J 4 bases short, with 14 bases between. Germline V lookup: CDR1 ENHRY, CDR2 SYGVKD. This CDR3 comprises 15 residues. The CDR3 DNA is TGTGCCATCAGTGCAACCCGACAACGGTACAATGAGCAGTTCTTC. The encoded protein is CAISATRQRYNEQFF.

This clonotype has at least ten counts. The chain is built from TRBV19 and TRBJ2-4, with 9 positions matching TRBD2. V gave up 5 bases and J gave up 1 base; unmatched junction bases: 12. Per germline, CDR1 LNHDA and CDR2 SQIVND (reference sequence). The CDR3 extends over 18 amino acids. The CDR3, as DNA: TGTGCCAGTAGTTGGCTAGCGGGACCCGGTGGGGCCAAAAACATTCAGTACTTC. Translating gives CASSWLAGPGGAKNIQYF. Full variable domain (rest looked up from reference TRBV19 and TRBJ2-4): DGGITQSPKYLFRKEGQNVTLSCEQNLNHDAMYWYRQDPGQGLRLIYYSQIVNDFQKGDIAEGYSVSREKKESFPLTVTSAQKNPTAFYLCASSWLAGPGGAKNIQYFGAGTRLSVL.

For this clonotype: This sequence may be a read error, since a much larger clone differs from it by one base. The chain recombines TRBV7-2 with TRBJ2-3; D remains ambiguous. CDR3 length: 16 amino acids. The germline V gene encodes CDR1 SGHTA and CDR2 FQGNSA. V shed 3 bases and J shed 4 bases, with 17 bases lying between them. The CDR3 DNA reads TGTGCCAGCAGCTTGGCTCCGGCTCCACGCTCAGATACGCAGTATTTT. Encoded protein: CASSLAPAPRSDTQYF. The full variable domain, rest sourced from reference TRBV7-2 and TRBJ2-3, is GAGVSQSPSNKVTEKGKDVELRCDPISGHTALYWYRQSLGQGLEFLIYFQGNSAPDKSGLPSDRFSAERTGGSVSTLTIQRTQQEDSAVYLCASSLAPAPRSDTQYFGPGTRLTVL.

This clonotype was detected only a few times. This chain connects TRBV7-9 to TRBJ2-3; D call uncertain. V was cut by 1 base and J by 4 bases, with 3 bases left in between. Germline-derived CDR1 and CDR2 are SEHNR and FQNEAQ (reference sequence). The CDR3 sequence is 12 residues long. CDR3 bases: TGTGCCAGCAGCTTAGGGGCAGATACGCAGTATTTT. Protein: CASSLGADTQYF.

This clonotype appeared many times. Here the CDR3 DNA reads TGTGCCAGCGCTTCGACAGCCTTCGATGGCTACACCTTC. Translating gives CASASTAFDGYTF. This sequence joins TRBV28 and TRBJ1-2, with a tentative D call TRBD1 (5 bases). Germline lookup yields CDR1 MDHEN and CDR2 SYDVKM. V gave up 8 bases and J gave up 6 bases, with 16 bases separating them. The CDR3 is made up of 13 amino acids.

A remark on this clonotype: The junction departs from germline at one end; a sequencing error may be responsible. The rearrangement joins TRBV20-1 to TRBJ1-1; 8 bases match TRBD1. In germline, CDR1 is DFQATT, CDR2 SNEGSKA (reference sequence). The CDR3 is 16 amino acids. CDR3 region: CSARDGFRGRDTEASF. The DNA of the CDR3 is TGCAGTGCTAGAGATGGTTTCAGGGGGCGGGACACTGAAGCTTCCTTT.

A few counts support this clonotype. This rearrangement joins TRBV7-8 to TRBJ2-7; 7 bases are a match to TRBD2. The CDR3 runs to 17 residues. Germline loops: CDR1 SGHVS, CDR2 FQNEAQ. The junction had 10 bases not matched to a gene; V was cut back by 2 bases and J by 0 bases. For the CDR3, the DNA is TGTGCCAGCAGCTTACCCCCTAGCGGTATTAGCTCCTACGAGCAGTACTTC. Translated, it gives CASSLPPSGISSYEQYF.

By share, this clonotype counts as medium-sized. V is TRBV6-2 or TRBV6-3 and J is TRBJ2-7; D may be TRBD2 (5 bases). The V gene's germline CDR1 is MNHEY and CDR2 SVGEGT. The length of the CDR3 is 13 residues. V gave up 4 bases and J gave up 5 bases, with 12 bases separating them. The chain's CDR3 is CASSFGEINEQYF. The CDR3 DNA reads as TGTGCCAGCAGTTTCGGGGAAATTAACGAGCAGTACTTC.

The table lists this clonotype with a few counts. The CDR3 DNA is TGTGCCATCAATGGCAGGGGCGATGAGCAGTTCTTC. Translating it yields CAINGRGDEQFF. The J gene is TRBJ2-1, the V gene TRBV10-3; D is possibly TRBD1 (6 bases). There are 12 residues in the CDR3. Per germline, CDR1 ENHRY and CDR2 SYGVKD. V was shortened by 7 bases and J by 8 bases, with 12 bases between the two germline ends.

This clonotype was recorded at least ten times. This rearrangement joins TRBV7-2 to TRBJ2-7; TRBD2 matches 9 bases. CDR3 length equals 15 residues. The junction had 9 bases not matched to a gene; V was cut back by 0 bases and J by 9 bases. The germline V gene has CDR1 SGHTA and CDR2 FQGNSA. CDR3 loop: CASSLAVAGAPGQYF. CDR3 sequence (DNA): TGTGCCAGCAGCTTAGCGGTAGCGGGAGCTCCTGGGCAGTACTTC.

This clonotype was counted at least ten times. The chain is built from TRBV19 and TRBJ2-1, with 9 bases identical to TRBD2. The germline CDR1 and CDR2 sequences are LNHDA and SQIVND (reference sequence). The ends lost 1 base at V and 11 bases at J; junction bases unmatched: 6. This CDR3 comprises 14 residues. The CDR3 coding sequence is TGTGCCAGTAGTATAGCACGAGCGGGAGGTAAGCAGTTCTTC. This encodes CASSIARAGGKQFF.

This clonotype was detected only a few times. The chain links TRBV20-1 to TRBJ2-3; tentatively, D is TRBD1 (6 bases). CDR1 DFQATT and CDR2 SNEGSKA come from the germline V gene (reference sequence). Trimming removed 5 bases from V and 1 base from J, with 13 bases in between. The CDR3 sequence is 14 residues long. The CDR3 DNA sequence: TGCAGTGCTGACAGGAGTGAGGGCACAGATACGCAGTATTTT. Amino acid sequence: CSADRSEGTDTQYF.

This chain links TRBV6-4 with TRBJ2-6; D possibly corresponds to TRBD1 (6 bases). This CDR3 region has 16 residues. Trimming cost V 0 bases and J 4 bases, with 10 bases left between them. The germline CDR1 and CDR2 sequences are MRHNA and SNTAGT. The CDR3: CASSDSRRGGANVLTF. The CDR3 nucleotides read TGTGCCAGCAGTGACTCTAGAAGGGGGGGGGCCAACGTCCTGACTTTC.

This clonotype occurred many times. V usage is TRBV6-1 and J usage is TRBJ2-7, with 8 bases that match TRBD2. Germline trimming cut 7 bases from V and 5 bases from J; bases unmatched to any gene: 10. From germline, CDR1 is MNHNS and CDR2 SASEGT. The CDR3 is made up of 14 amino acids. As DNA, the CDR3 is TGTGCCAGCACCATCCCGGGGGGGGGACACGAGCAGTACTTC. Translation: CASTIPGGGHEQYF.

The table lists this clonotype with a count of one. Being one base from a much bigger clone, this may be a read error. This chain joins TRBV6-9 and TRBJ2-1; D gene ambiguous. This CDR3 spans 15 amino acids. Germline V CDR1 and CDR2: MNHGY, SVAAGI. CDR3 protein: CSSTSHYPPYNEQFF. The CDR3 DNA sequence: TGTTCCAGCACTTCCCATTACCCCCCCTACAATGAGCAGTTCTTC.